A single sample is the source of the 4 T cell receptor beta chains below, sequenced in a study of blood T cells in healthy people across ages. Combining a sample-barcoded 5' primer with a J-beta primer mix, a second PCR ran for about 7 to 11 cycles. TCRdb processed the 5' RACE reads anew with MiXCR; each CDR3 protein has one entry. The sample contains 1.6 million or so distinct CDR3 sequences, around 35% of which appear only once. The sequenced sample was blood. The receptors were gathered from a woman aged 30 to 39 in good health.

With respect to this clonotype: At one of its ends the junction is not consistent with the germline gene, which may arise from a read error. The chain employs TRBV4-1 and TRBJ2-5; the D is unclear. The V gene's germline CDR1 is MGHRA and CDR2 YSYEKL. The CDR3 totals 13 residues. The CDR3 region has the DNA TGCGCCAGCAGCCAAGTATTCCAAGGGACCCAGTACTTC. Amino acids: CASSQVFQGTQYF.

This clonotype has more than one count but fewer than ten. The chain couples TRBV9 to TRBJ2-5, with 9 positions matching TRBD2. Germline V gene lookup returns CDR1 SGDLS and CDR2 YYNGEE. V dropped 2 bases and J dropped 5; count of bases not matched to a gene: 7. CDR3 length: 15 residues. CDR3 region: CASSVAGLAWETQYF. DNA of the CDR3: TGTGCCAGCAGCGTTGCTGGACTAGCGTGGGAGACCCAGTACTTC.

This clonotype was seen at least ten times. The chain carries TRBV7-9 and TRBJ1-2; no firm D call. Germline lookup yields CDR1 SEHNR and CDR2 FQNEAQ (reference sequence). The V end was cut by 5 bases, the J end by 6 bases, with 10 bases between. The CDR3 runs to 12 residues. CDR3 in DNA: TGTGCCAGCAGCACACTGAGGGATGGCTACACCTTC. Translated: CASSTLRDGYTF.

This rearrangement joins TRBV4-1 to TRBJ1-3; D is possibly TRBD1 (5 bases). There are 15 residues in the CDR3. The V gene lost 5 bases and the J gene lost 6 bases, with 17 bases spanning the gap. Germline V gene sequence: CDR1 MGHRA, CDR2 YSYEKL. CDR3 protein: CASSSPAQGVNTIYF. Written as DNA, the CDR3 is TGCGCCAGCAGCTCCCCTGCGCAGGGAGTAAACACCATATATTTT.